This TCR beta chain was sequenced in a study of control samples from healthy donors and cancer patients (dated by TCRdb to the early 2020s). Library preparation used the immunoSEQ multiplex PCR assay. TCRdb limited this immuneACCESS table to in-frame rearrangements with V and J called. A share of clones is missing; checked studies link under half to unresolved V genes, and the rest is unexplained. In all, the sample holds 110,000 to 150,000 clones, and 94% of those were seen once. Jointly, the top ten make up around 13% of the sample. On this clone: The antigen it binds to is not known. No base qualities exist here, and no much larger clone lies one base off it.

Taken from the germline V gene (reference sequence), the CDR1 and CDR2 loops are MNHEY and SMNVEV. V is pruned by 5 bases and J by 5 bases, leaving 7 bases of the junction without a gene match. From the cysteine through the phenylalanine, the CDR3 covers 14 amino acids. The read is trimmed to its CDR3 DNA, 42 bases read in frame from base 1. The receptor's source is a man in his forties in good health. The sample was blood. The chain uses TRBV27 and TRBJ2-7; 9 central bases correspond to TRBD1. The DNA sequence follows: TGTGCCAGCAGTCTAGGGACAGGGCCCCACGAGCAGTACTTC. Protein translation: CASSLGTGPHEQYF.